This T cell receptor (beta chain) was identified during a study of naive and memory T cell subsets. General observations from the study: Naive and memory repertoire findings lacked a ground truth for validation.

The CDR3 has 15 residues. Germline CDR1 SEHNR, CDR2 FQNEAQ (reference sequence). The J segment lost 6 bases and the V segment lost 3 bases, leaving 1 base of the junction unmatched. An equimolar mix of two oligonucleotides served as the beta constant-region primer for TRBC1 and TRBC2. Nested alpha and beta constant-region primers with the SP2 primer drove four PCR rounds on ligated cDNA. A 12-nucleotide UMI and the SP2 primer were added to the cDNA 3' end by oligonucleotide ligation. A single record per CDR3 protein comes from TCRdb applying MiXCR to the UMI-ligation and nested PCR reads. This repertoire shows some 82,000 distinct CDR3 sequences, roughly 9.2% found once; its top ten account for less than 1.5%. CD4 T cells were positively selected, then CD8 T cells from the CD4-negative fraction. This clonotype has at least ten counts. Its specificity is unknown.

This receptor was identified in a human donor in good health. This sequence joins TRBV7-9 and TRBJ2-1, with 14 nucleotides matching TRBD2. Sequenced sample: naive CD8+ T cells from blood. CDR3 protein: CASSLGTSGSNEQFF. Here the CDR3 DNA reads TGTGCCAGCAGCTTGGGGACTAGCGGGAGCAATGAGCAGTTCTTC.